This T cell receptor beta chain was sequenced in a study of OX40 agonist ivuxolimab in advanced cancers. This clone was seen only once. Peripheral blood came from all dose cohorts at three timepoints. The CDR3 contains 15 residues. From germline, CDR1 is MDHEN and CDR2 SYDVKM. The ends lost 5 bases at V and 0 bases at J; junction bases unmatched: 6. Clones were sequenced by immunoSEQ multiplex PCR, and TCRdb holds only the in-frame ones, with some missing. The repertoire includes about 43,000 clones, more than 70% of them detected once, and around 23% sits in the top ten. V and J are TRBV28 and TRBJ2-7; 8 bases match TRBD1. The sample in question was CD4+ or CD8+ T cells sorted from blood, obtained in a trial of the OX40 agonist ivuxolimab. This clonotype was obtained from an adult with an advanced solid tumor such as melanoma, head and neck, liver or kidney cancer. For the CDR3, the DNA is TGTGCCAGCAGTCATTACAGGGGGACCTCCTACGAGCAGTACTTC. The encoded protein is CASSHYRGTSYEQYF.